A few counts support the clone carrying this T cell receptor (beta chain). This sample is drawn from a study of CD8 T cells in Susac syndrome. An amount of RNA that ranged from 0.5 to 1 ug was reverse transcribed with random hexamers. The immunoSEQ assay covered 54 Vbeta and 13 Jbeta segments for CDR3. TCRdb recomputed calls from the immunoSEQ multiplex PCR reads with MiXCR, one row per CDR3 protein. Of more than 120,000 distinct CDR3 sequences in the sample, 94% were seen once. Negative isolation was used for CD8+ and CD4+ T cells, and FACS enrichment was applied to TEMRA cells. The CDR3 contains 15 residues. Germline CDR1 SGHRS, CDR2 YFSETQ. The V and J ends lost 4 bases and 0 bases respectively, with 11 bases between them.

The TCR originated in a human donor in good health. The sample was CD4+ T cells from PBMCs. The chain joins TRBV5-1 to TRBJ2-1; no clear D gene. CDR3 residues: CASSTDTSSYNEQFF. The CDR3 bases are TGCGCCAGCAGCACCGACACTTCCTCCTACAATGAGCAGTTCTTC.